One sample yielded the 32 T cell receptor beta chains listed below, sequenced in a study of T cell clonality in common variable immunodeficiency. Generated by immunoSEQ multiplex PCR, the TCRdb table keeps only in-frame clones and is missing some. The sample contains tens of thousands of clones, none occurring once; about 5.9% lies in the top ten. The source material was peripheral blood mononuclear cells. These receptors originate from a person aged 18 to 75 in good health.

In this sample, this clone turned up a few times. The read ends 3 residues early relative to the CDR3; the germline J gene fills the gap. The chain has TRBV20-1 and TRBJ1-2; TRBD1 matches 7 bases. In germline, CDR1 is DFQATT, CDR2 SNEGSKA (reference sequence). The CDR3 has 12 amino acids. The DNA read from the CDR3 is TGCAGTGCGGAGACAGGGCCGAGCGGC. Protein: CSAETGPSG. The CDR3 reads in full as CSAETGPSGYTF.

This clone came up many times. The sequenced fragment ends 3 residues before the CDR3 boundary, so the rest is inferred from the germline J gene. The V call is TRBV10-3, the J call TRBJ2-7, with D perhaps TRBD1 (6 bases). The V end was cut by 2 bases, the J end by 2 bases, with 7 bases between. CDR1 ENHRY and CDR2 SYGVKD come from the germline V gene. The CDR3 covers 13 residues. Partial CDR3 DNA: TGTGCCATCAGTGAGACAGGGACCTACGAG. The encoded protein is CAISETGTYE. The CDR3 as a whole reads CAISETGTYEQYF.

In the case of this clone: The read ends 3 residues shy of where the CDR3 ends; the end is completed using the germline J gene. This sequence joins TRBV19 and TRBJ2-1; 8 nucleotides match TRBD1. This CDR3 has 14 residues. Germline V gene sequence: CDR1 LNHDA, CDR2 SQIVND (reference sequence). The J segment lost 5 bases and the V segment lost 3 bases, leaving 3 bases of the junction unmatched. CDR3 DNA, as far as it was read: TGTGCCAGTAGTATCGGACAGGGTCACAATGAG. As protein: CASSIGQGHNE. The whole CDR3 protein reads CASSIGQGHNEQFF.

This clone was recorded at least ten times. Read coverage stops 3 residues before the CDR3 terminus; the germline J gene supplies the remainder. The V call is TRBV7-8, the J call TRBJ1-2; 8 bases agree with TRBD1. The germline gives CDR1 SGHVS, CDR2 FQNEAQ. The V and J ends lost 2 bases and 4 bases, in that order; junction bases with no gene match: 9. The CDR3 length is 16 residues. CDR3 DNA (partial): TGTGCCAGCAGCTTATATATGAAGGACAGGGTCTATGGC. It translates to CASSLYMKDRVYG. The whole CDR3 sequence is CASSLYMKDRVYGYTF. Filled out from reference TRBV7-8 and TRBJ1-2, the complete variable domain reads GAGVSQSPRYKVAKRGQDVALRCDPISGHVSLFWYQQALGQGPEFLTYFQNEAQLDKSGLPSDRFFAERPEGSVSTLKIQRTQQEDSAVYLCASSLYMKDRVYGYTFGSGTRLTVV.

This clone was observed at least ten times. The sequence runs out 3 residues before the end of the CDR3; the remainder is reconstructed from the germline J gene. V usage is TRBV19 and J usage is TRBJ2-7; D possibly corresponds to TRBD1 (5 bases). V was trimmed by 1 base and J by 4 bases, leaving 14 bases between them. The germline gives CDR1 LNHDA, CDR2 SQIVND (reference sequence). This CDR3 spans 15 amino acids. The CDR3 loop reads CASSIGQGGSYEQYF. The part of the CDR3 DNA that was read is TGTGCCAGTAGTATAGGCCAGGGTGGATCTTACGAG.

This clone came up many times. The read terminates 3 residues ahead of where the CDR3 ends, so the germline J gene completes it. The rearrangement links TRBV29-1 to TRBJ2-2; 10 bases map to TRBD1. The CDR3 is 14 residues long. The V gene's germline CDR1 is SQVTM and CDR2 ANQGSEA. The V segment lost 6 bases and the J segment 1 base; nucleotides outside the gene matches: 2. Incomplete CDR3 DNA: TGCAGCGTCGGACAGGGGGGGAACACCGGGGAG. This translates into CSVGQGGNTGE. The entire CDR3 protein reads CSVGQGGNTGELFF.

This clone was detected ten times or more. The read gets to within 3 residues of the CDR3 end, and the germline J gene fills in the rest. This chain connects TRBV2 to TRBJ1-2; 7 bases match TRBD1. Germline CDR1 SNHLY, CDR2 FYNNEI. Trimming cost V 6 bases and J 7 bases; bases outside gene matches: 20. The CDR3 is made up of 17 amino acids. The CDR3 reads CASRGWIGGASVGGYTF. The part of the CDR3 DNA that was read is TGTGCCAGCAGGGGTTGGATAGGGGGCGCCTCGGTCGGTGGC.

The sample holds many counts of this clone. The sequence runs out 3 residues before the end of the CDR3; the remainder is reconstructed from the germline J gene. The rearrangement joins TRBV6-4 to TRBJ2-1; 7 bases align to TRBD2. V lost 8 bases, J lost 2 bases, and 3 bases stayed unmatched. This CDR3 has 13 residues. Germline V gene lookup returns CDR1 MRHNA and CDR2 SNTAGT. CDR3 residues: CASWAGAYNEQFF. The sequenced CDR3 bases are TGTGCCAGCTGGGCGGGGGCCTACAATGAG.

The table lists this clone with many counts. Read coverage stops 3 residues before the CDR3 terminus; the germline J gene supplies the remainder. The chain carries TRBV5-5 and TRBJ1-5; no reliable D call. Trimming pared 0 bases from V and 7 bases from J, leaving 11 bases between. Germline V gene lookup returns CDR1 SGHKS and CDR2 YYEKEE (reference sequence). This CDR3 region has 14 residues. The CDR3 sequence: CASSLDQAGQPQHF. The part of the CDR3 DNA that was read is TGTGCCAGCAGCTTGGATCAGGCAGGACAGCCC.

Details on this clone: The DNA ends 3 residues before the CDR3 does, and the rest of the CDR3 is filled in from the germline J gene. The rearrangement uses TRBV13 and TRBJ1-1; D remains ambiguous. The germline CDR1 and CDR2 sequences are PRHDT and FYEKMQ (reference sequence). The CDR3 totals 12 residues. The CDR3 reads CASSLSPVEAFF. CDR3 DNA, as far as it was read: TGTGCCAGCAGCTTATCCCCGGTGGAA.

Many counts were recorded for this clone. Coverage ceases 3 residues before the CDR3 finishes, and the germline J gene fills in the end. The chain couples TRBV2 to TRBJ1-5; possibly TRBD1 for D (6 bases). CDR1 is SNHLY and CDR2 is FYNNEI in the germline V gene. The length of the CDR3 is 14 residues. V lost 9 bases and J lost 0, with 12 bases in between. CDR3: CARGGRVSNQPQHF. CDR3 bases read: TGTGCCAGAGGGGGAAGGGTTAGCAATCAGCCC.

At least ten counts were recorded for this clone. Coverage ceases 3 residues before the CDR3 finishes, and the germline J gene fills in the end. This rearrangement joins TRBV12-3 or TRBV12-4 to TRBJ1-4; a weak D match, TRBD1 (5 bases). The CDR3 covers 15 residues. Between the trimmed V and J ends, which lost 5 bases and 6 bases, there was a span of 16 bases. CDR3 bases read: TGTGCCAGCAGTCCCATTGGGGGGAACCATGAAAAA. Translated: CASSPIGGNHEK. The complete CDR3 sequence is CASSPIGGNHEKLFF.

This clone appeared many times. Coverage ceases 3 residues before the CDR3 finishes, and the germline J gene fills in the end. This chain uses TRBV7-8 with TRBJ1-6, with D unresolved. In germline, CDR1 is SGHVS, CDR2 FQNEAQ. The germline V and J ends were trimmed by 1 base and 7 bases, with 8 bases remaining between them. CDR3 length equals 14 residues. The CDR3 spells CASSLETENSPLHF. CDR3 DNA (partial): TGTGCCAGCAGCTTAGAAACAGAAAATTCACCC.

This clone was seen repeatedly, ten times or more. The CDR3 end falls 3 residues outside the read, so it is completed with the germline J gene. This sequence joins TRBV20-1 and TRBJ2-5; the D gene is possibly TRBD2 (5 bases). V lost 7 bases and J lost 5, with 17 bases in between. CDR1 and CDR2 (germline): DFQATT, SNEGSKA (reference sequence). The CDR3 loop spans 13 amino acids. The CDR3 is CSVGGPAMETQYF. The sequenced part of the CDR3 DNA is TGCAGTGTAGGCGGGCCGGCGATGGAGACC.

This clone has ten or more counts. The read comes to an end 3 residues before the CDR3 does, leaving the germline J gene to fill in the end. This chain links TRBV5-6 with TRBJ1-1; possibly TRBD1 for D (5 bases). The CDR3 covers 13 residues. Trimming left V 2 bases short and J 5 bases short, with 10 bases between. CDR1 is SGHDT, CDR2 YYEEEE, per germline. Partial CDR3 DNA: TGTGCCAGCAGCTTTAGTGCAGGGACTGAA. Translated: CASSFSAGTE. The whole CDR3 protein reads CASSFSAGTEAFF.

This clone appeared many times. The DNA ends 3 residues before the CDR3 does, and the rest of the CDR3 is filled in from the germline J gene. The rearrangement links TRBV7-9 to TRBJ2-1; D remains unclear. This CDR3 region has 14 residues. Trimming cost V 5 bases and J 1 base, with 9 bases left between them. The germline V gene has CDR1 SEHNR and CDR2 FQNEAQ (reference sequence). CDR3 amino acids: CASSRPGSYNEQFF. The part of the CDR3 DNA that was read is TGTGCCAGCAGCAGACCGGGTTCCTACAATGAG.

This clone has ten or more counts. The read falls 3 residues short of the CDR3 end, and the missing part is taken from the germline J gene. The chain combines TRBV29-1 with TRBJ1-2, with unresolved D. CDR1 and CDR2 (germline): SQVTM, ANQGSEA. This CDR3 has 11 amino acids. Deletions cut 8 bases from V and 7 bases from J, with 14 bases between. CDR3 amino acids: CSSAGSGGYTF. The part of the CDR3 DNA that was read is TGCAGCTCGGCGGGGTCGGGTGGC.

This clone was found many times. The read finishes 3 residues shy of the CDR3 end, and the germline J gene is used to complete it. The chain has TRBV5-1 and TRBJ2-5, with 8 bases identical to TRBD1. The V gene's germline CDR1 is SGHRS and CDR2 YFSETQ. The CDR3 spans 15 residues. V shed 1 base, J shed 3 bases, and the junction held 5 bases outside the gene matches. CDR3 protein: CASSLIGQGEETQYF. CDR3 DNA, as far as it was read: TGCGCCAGCAGCTTGATCGGACAGGGCGAAGAGACC. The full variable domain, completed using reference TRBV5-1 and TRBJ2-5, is KAGVTQTPRYLIKTRGQQVTLSCSPISGHRSVSWYQQTPGQGLQFLFEYFSETQRNKGNFPGRFSGRQFSNSRSEMNVSTLELGDSALYLCASSLIGQGEETQYFGPGTRLLVL.

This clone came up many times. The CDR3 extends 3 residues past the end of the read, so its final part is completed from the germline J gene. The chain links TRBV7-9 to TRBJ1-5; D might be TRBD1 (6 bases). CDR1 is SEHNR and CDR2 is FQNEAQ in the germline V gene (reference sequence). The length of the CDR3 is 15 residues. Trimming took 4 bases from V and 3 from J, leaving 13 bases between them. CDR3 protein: CASSYQGSFNQPQHF. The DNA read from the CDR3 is TGTGCCAGCAGCTACCAGGGGTCATTCAATCAGCCC.

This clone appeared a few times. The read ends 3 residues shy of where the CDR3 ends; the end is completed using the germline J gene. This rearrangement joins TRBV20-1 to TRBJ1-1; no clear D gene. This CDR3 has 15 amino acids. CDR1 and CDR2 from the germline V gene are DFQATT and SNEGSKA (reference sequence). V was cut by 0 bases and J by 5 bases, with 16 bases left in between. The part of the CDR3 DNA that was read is TGCAGTGCTAGAGATCTTGAGGAGGGCAGGACTGAA. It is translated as CSARDLEEGRTE. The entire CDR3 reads CSARDLEEGRTEAFF.

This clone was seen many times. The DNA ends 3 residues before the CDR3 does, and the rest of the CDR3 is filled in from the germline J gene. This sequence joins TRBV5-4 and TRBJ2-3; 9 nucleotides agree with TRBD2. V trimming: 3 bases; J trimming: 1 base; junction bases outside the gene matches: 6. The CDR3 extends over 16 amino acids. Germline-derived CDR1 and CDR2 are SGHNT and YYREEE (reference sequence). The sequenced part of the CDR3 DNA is TGTGCCAGCAGCTACCTCGCGGGGGGGCGCACAGATACG. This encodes CASSYLAGGRTDT. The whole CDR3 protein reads CASSYLAGGRTDTQYF.

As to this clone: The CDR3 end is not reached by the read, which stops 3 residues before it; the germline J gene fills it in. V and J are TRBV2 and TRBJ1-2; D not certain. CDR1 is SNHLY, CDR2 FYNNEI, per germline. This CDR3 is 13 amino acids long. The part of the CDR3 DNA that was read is TGTGCCAGCAGTGAAGAGTTCTCCTACGAC. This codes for CASSEEFSYD. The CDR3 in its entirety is CASSEEFSYDYTF.

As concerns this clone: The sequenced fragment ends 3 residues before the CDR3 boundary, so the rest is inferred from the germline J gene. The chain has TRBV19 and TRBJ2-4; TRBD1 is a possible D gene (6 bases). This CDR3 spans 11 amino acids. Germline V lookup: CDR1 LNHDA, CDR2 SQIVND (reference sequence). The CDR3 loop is CASTTGYGQYF. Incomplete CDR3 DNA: TGTGCCAGCACGACAGGATATGGT.

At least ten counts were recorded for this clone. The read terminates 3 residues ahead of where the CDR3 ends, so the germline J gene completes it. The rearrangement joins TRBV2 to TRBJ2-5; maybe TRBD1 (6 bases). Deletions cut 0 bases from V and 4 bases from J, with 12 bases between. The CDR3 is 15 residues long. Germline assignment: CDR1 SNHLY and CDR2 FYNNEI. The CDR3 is CASSEANRVGETQYF. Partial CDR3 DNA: TGTGCCAGCAGTGAAGCGAACAGGGTCGGAGAGACC.

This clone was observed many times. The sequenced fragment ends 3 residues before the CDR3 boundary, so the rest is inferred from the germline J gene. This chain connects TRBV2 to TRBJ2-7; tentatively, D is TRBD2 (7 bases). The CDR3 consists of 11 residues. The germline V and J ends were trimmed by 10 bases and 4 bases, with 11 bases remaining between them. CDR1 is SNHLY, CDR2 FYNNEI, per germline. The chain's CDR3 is CATRGGYEQYF. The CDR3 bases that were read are TGTGCCACAAGGGGGGGGTACGAG. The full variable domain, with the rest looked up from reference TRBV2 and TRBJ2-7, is EPEVTQTPSHQVTQMGQEVILRCVPISNHLYFYWYRQILGQKVEFLVSFYNNEISEKSEIFDDQFSVERPDGSNFTLKIRSTKLEDSAMYFCATRGGYEQYFGPGTRLTVT.

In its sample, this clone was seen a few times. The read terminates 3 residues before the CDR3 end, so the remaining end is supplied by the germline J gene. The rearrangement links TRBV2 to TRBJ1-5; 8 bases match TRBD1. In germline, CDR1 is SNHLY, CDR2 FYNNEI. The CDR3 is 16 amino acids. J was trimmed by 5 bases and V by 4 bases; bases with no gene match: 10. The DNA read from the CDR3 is TGTGCCAGCAGTGCCCTGGGACAGGAAGCGTATCAGCCC. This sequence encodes CASSALGQEAYQP. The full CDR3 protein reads CASSALGQEAYQPQHF.

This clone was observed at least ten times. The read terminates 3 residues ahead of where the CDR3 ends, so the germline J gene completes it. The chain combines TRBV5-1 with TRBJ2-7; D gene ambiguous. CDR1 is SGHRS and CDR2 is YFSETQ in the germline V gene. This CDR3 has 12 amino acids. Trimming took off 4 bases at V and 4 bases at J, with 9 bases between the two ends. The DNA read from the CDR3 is TGCGCCAGCAGCAGGGTTGGGTACGAG. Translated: CASSRVGYE. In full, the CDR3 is CASSRVGYEQYF.

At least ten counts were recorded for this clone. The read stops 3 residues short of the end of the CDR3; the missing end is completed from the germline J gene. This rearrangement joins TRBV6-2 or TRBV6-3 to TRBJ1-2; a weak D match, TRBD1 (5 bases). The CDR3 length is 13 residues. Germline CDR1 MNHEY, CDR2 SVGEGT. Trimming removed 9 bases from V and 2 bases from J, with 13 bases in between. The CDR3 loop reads CASWRGRNYGYTF. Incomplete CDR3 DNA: TGTGCCAGTTGGAGGGGCAGGAACTATGGC.

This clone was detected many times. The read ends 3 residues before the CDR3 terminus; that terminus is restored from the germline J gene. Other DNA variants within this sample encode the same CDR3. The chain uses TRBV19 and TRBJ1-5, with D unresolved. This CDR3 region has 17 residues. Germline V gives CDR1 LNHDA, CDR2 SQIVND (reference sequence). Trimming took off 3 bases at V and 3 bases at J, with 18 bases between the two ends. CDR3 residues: CASSIRVRADLNQPQHF. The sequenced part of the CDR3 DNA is TGTGCCAGTAGTATTCGAGTGAGAGCCGATCTCAATCAGCCC.

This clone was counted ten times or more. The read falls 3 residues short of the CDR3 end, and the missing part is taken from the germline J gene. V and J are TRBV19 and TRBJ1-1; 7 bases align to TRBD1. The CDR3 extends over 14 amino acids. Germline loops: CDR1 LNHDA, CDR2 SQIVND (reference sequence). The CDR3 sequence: CASNIDRASGGAFF. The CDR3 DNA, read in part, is TGTGCCAGTAACATTGACAGGGCCTCAGGTGGA. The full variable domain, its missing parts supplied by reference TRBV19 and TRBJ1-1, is DGGITQSPKYLFRKEGQNVTLSCEQNLNHDAMYWYRQDPGQGLRLIYYSQIVNDFQKGDIAEGYSVSREKKESFPLTVTSAQKNPTAFYLCASNIDRASGGAFFGQGTRLTVV.

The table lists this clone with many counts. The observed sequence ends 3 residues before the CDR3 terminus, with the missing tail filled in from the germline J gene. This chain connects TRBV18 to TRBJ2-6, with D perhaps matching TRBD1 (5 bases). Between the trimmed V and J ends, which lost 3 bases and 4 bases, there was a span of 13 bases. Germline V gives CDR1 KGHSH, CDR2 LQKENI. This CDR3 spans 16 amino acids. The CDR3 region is CASSPFGQSGANVLTF. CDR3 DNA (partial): TGTGCCAGCTCACCCTTCGGACAATCCGGGGCCAACGTC.

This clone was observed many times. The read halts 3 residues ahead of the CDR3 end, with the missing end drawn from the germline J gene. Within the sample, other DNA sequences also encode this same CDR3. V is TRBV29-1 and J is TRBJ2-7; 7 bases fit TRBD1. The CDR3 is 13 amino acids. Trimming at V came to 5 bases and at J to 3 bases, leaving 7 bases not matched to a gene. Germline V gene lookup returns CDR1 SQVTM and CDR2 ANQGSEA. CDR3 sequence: CSVLTGSHYEQYF. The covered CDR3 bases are TGCAGCGTTTTGACAGGGTCCCACTACGAG.